What follows are 10 T cell receptor beta chains derived from one specimen sequenced in a study of beta chain features in type 1 diabetes. Reverse transcribing all isolated RNA meant expressed TCRB transcripts were sequenced. Assay: immunoSEQ multiplex PCR; the TCRdb copy retains only in-frame clones and omits some. Of hundreds of thousands of clones in the sample, 15% to 20% were seen once. Sequencing was performed on naive CD4+ T cells from blood. The receptors were sampled from a woman aged 18 to 35 in good health.

This clone was picked up a small number of times. The chain employs TRBV28 and TRBJ2-7; 10 bases map to TRBD1. The CDR3 extends over 15 amino acids. Losses at the gene ends were 7 bases for V and 6 bases for J; bases not matched to a gene: 12. From germline, CDR1 is MDHEN and CDR2 SYDVKM. The CDR3, as DNA: TGTGCCAGCACCACCCACGCTGGGACAGGGGTCGAGCAGTACTTC. Translating it yields CASTTHAGTGVEQYF. Based on the CDR3 plus reference TRBV28 and TRBJ2-7, the full variable domain is DVKVTQSSRYLVKRTGEKVFLECVQDMDHENMFWYRQDPGLGLRLIYFSYDVKMKEKGDIPEGYSVSREKKERFSLILESASTNQTSMYLCASTTHAGTGVEQYFGPGTRLTVT.

DNA of the CDR3: TGTGCCAGCAGCTTGTGGCTGGGCGAGCAGTACTTC. The encoded protein is CASSLWLGEQYF. V usage is TRBV7-8 and J usage is TRBJ2-7; D call uncertain. The V end was cut by 3 bases, the J end by 6 bases, with 9 bases between. From germline, CDR1 is SGHVS and CDR2 FQNEAQ. There are 12 residues in the CDR3.

This clone has a count of ten or more. In DNA, the CDR3 is TGTGCCATCAGTTGGCGGGAGAGTGACGGGGAGCTGTTTTTT. Translated, it gives CAISWRESDGELFF. The chain couples TRBV10-3 to TRBJ2-2, with TRBD2 identical over 7 bases. The CDR3 has 14 residues. Germline V gives CDR1 ENHRY, CDR2 SYGVKD. V was pared by 5 bases and J by 7 bases, with 7 bases of the junction left unmatched.

Here the CDR3 DNA reads TGCGCCAGCAGCTTGGATGGGTTTGGGGAGACCCAGTACTTC. Its translation is CASSLDGFGETQYF. The chain uses TRBV5-1 and TRBJ2-5; D uncertain. The CDR3 length is 14 residues. Trimming stripped 0 bases from V and 5 bases from J, with 11 bases between. Germline V gives CDR1 SGHRS, CDR2 YFSETQ.

This clone was seen a few times. The chain joins TRBV7-9 to TRBJ1-2, with D possibly TRBD1 on 5 matching bases. The germline V gene has CDR1 SEHNR and CDR2 FQNEAQ (reference sequence). Between the trimmed V and J ends, which lost 8 bases and 8 bases, there was a span of 21 bases. The CDR3 covers 14 residues. CDR3 DNA: TGTGCCAGCGGGGCCCCAAACAACTACGGAGGCTACACCTTC. As protein: CASGAPNNYGGYTF.

In this sample, this clone turned up a few times. The J gene is TRBJ1-5, the V gene TRBV7-3; a weak D match, TRBD1 (6 bases). In germline, CDR1 is SGHTA, CDR2 FQGTGA. The CDR3 extends over 14 amino acids. Trimming cost V 4 bases and J 7 bases, with 14 bases left between them. The CDR3 nucleotides read TGTGCCAGCAGCTATAAACAGGGCGTCCAGCCCCAGCATTTT. Translation gives CASSYKQGVQPQHF. The variable domain in full, completed from reference TRBV7-3 and TRBJ1-5, reads GAGVSQTPSNKVTEKGKYVELRCDPISGHTALYWYRQSLGQGPEFLIYFQGTGAADDSGLPNDRFFAVRPEGSVSTLKIQRTERGDSAVYLCASSYKQGVQPQHFGDGTRLSIL.

This chain connects TRBV6-5 to TRBJ1-2, with 7 bases lining up with TRBD1. The CDR3 sequence is 16 residues long. In germline, CDR1 is MNHEY, CDR2 SVGAGI. V lost 0 bases and J lost 0; bases outside the gene matches: 4. The CDR3 sequence: CASSYSGTAPNYGYTF. In nucleotides, the CDR3 is TGTGCCAGCAGTTACTCGGGGACAGCTCCTAACTATGGCTACACCTTC.

This clone was picked up a small number of times. The chain couples TRBV2 to TRBJ1-5; 11 positions agree with TRBD1. J gave up 5 bases and V 6 bases, and 6 bases lay outside the gene matches. Germline V CDR1 and CDR2: SNHLY, FYNNEI. This CDR3 spans 15 amino acids. CDR3 in amino acids: CASSKGTGGYQPQHF. The CDR3 DNA reads TGTGCCAGCAGCAAAGGGACAGGGGGGTATCAGCCCCAGCATTTT.

This clone showed up just a few times. The chain employs TRBV10-3 and TRBJ2-5; 7 bases agree with TRBD1. This CDR3 spans 15 amino acids. CDR1 is ENHRY, CDR2 SYGVKD, per germline. Trimming took 3 bases from V and 5 from J; bases not matched to a gene: 9. CDR3 loop: CAISDLTGRGETQYF. The CDR3, as DNA: TGTGCCATCAGTGATTTGACAGGGAGAGGGGAGACCCAGTACTTC.

This clone was seen more than once but under ten times. The CDR3 DNA follows: TGCAGTGCAGGACAGAATCAGCCCCAGCATTTT. This gives the protein CSAGQNQPQHF. The rearrangement links TRBV20-1 to TRBJ1-5; maybe TRBD1 (6 bases). The CDR3 sequence is 11 residues long. Germline values: CDR1 DFQATT, CDR2 SNEGSKA (reference sequence). The V and J ends lost 6 bases and 4 bases respectively, with 7 bases between them.